This T cell receptor (beta chain) was sequenced during a study of blood T cell repertoires in COVID-19. As for the study in general: COVID-19 samples from acute and convalescent phases originated in the United States, Italy and Spain. PBMCs, B-cell-depleted T cells, or T cells were the source of the cDNA or gDNA that made up the material.

This CDR3 spans 13 amino acids. Germline CDR1 LNHDA, CDR2 SQIVND (reference sequence). Trimming removed 7 bases at V and 6 bases at J, with 15 bases between. Original methodology: How many nucleated cells were present was estimated from reference gene primer amplification. Data came from immunoSEQ multiplex PCR; TCRdb stores just in-frame clones and leaves some out. V, J and clone size were drawn from that table, and D and trimming were deduced from the DNA. The repertoire holds about 100,000 clones, with around 94% as singletons. The receptor was isolated from a man aged 45-60 years with active COVID-19. The V and J genes are TRBV19 and TRBJ1-1; D is undetermined. Sequenced material: peripheral blood. The CDR3 reads CASTYSGFAEAFF. CDR3 coding DNA: TGTGCCAGTACCTATAGTGGTTTCGCTGAAGCTTTCTTT.